The rows below give T cell receptor beta chains drawn from one sample of a study of OX40 agonist ivuxolimab in advanced cancers. The table came from immunoSEQ multiplex PCR; TCRdb's copy has only in-frame clones and leaves some out. The repertoire includes approximately 79,000 clones, around nine tenths of them detected once, and 2.5% sits in the top ten. The starting material was CD4+ or CD8+ T cells sorted from blood, obtained in a trial of the OX40 agonist ivuxolimab. Receptors originate from an adult with an advanced solid tumor such as melanoma, head and neck, liver or kidney cancer. CDR3s include the opening cysteine and the closing phenylalanine or tryptophan. The order of the fields is clone size, D gene, V gene, J gene, CDR3 protein, CDR3 DNA. A D gene is named only where the DNA matches it firmly. Size values are once, few and many counts, or a class for expanded clones, and some rows have none.

clone size: -
D gene: -
V gene: TRBV7-3
J gene: TRBJ1-1
CDR3 protein: CASSFRANTEAFF
CDR3 DNA: TGTGCCAGCAGCTTTCGAGCGAACACTGAAGCTTTCTTT

clone size: once
D gene: -
V gene: TRBV28
J gene: TRBJ2-7
CDR3 protein: CASSQSTGKIYEQYF
CDR3 DNA: TGTGCCAGCAGCCAATCGACAGGAAAAATCTACGAGCAGTACTTC

clone size: -
D gene: -
V gene: TRBV28
J gene: TRBJ1-2
CDR3 protein: CASSSLNYGYTF
CDR3 DNA: TGTGCCAGCAGTTCCCTTAACTATGGCTACACCTTC

clone size: -
D gene: TRBD1
V gene: TRBV6-5
J gene: TRBJ2-5
CDR3 protein: CASRVDRGWGETQYF
CDR3 DNA: TGTGCCAGCAGGGTCGACAGGGGTTGGGGAGAGACCCAGTACTTC

clone size: -
D gene: -
V gene: TRBV7-2
J gene: TRBJ2-2
CDR3 protein: CASSFSDYTGELFF
CDR3 DNA: TGTGCCAGCAGCTTCTCAGACTACACCGGGGAGCTGTTTTTT

clone size: -
D gene: TRBD1
V gene: TRBV5-4
J gene: TRBJ2-4
CDR3 protein: CASSAYPGQEGWWYF
CDR3 DNA: TGTGCCAGCAGCGCCTACCCCGGACAGGAAGGTTGGTGGTACTTC

clone size: -
D gene: -
V gene: TRBV10-3
J gene: TRBJ1-6
CDR3 protein: CAISSGLAENSPLHF
CDR3 DNA: TGTGCCATCAGTAGCGGGTTGGCTGAGAATTCACCCCTCCACTTT

clone size: medium-sized
D gene: -
V gene: TRBV2
J gene: TRBJ1-4
CDR3 protein: CASSEQGPSNEKLFF
CDR3 DNA: TGTGCCAGCAGTGAACAGGGACCGAGTAATGAAAAACTGTTTTTT

clone size: few
D gene: -
V gene: TRBV7-9
J gene: TRBJ1-6
CDR3 protein: CASTSWDLAGSPLHF
CDR3 DNA: TGTGCCAGCACCTCCTGGGACCTGGCTGGTTCACCCCTCCACTTT

clone size: -
D gene: -
V gene: TRBV18
J gene: TRBJ1-3
CDR3 protein: CASSPLYDRDSGNTIYF
CDR3 DNA: TGTGCCAGCTCACCCCTTTACGACAGAGACTCTGGAAACACCATATATTTT

clone size: -
D gene: TRBD1
V gene: TRBV19
J gene: TRBJ1-2
CDR3 protein: CASSRTGAGGYTF
CDR3 DNA: TGTGCCAGTAGTAGGACAGGGGCTGGTGGCTACACCTTC

clone size: -
D gene: -
V gene: TRBV18
J gene: TRBJ2-3
CDR3 protein: CASSPYHPENTDTQYF
CDR3 DNA: TGTGCCAGCTCACCATATCACCCTGAAAACACAGATACGCAGTATTTT

clone size: -
D gene: -
V gene: TRBV9
J gene: TRBJ2-5
CDR3 protein: CASSVGGAQNREETQYF
CDR3 DNA: TGTGCCAGCAGCGTAGGGGGGGCGCAGAATAGGGAAGAGACCCAGTACTTC

clone size: once
D gene: TRBD1
V gene: TRBV9
J gene: TRBJ2-2
CDR3 protein: CASSPQGQSIGELFF
CDR3 DNA: TGTGCCAGCAGCCCCCAGGGACAGTCCATCGGGGAGCTGTTTTTT

clone size: few
D gene: -
V gene: TRBV2
J gene: TRBJ1-5
CDR3 protein: CASSVLAGSYSNQPQHF
CDR3 DNA: TGTGCCAGCAGTGTTTTGGCAGGGAGTTATAGCAATCAGCCCCAGCATTTT

clone size: few
D gene: -
V gene: TRBV5-1
J gene: TRBJ1-1
CDR3 protein: CASSPVGGSNTEAFF
CDR3 DNA: TGCGCCAGCAGCCCGGTCGGGGGGTCGAACACTGAAGCTTTCTTT

clone size: -
D gene: TRBD2
V gene: TRBV5-4
J gene: TRBJ2-1
CDR3 protein: CASSSISGAVNEQFF
CDR3 DNA: TGTGCCAGCAGCAGCATTAGCGGGGCAGTCAATGAGCAGTTCTTC

clone size: -
D gene: -
V gene: TRBV5-1
J gene: TRBJ1-4
CDR3 protein: CASSPGTAGVVREKLFF
CDR3 DNA: TGCGCCAGCAGCCCTGGGACCGCTGGGGTGGTAAGGGAAAAACTGTTTTTT

clone size: -
D gene: -
V gene: TRBV5-5
J gene: TRBJ1-2
CDR3 protein: CASSLLGQLDYGYTF
CDR3 DNA: TGTGCCAGCAGCTTGCTCGGACAGCTCGACTATGGCTACACCTTC

clone size: once
D gene: TRBD2
V gene: TRBV7-9
J gene: TRBJ2-5
CDR3 protein: CASSLGLAGAETQYF
CDR3 DNA: TGTGCCAGCAGCTTGGGACTAGCGGGGGCAGAGACCCAGTACTTC

clone size: -
D gene: -
V gene: TRBV28
J gene: TRBJ1-5
CDR3 protein: CATKGGISNQPQHF
CDR3 DNA: TGTGCCACCAAGGGGGGAATAAGCAATCAGCCCCAGCATTTT

clone size: few
D gene: -
V gene: TRBV7-3
J gene: TRBJ1-1
CDR3 protein: CASSLDRNTEAFF
CDR3 DNA: TGTGCCAGCAGCTTGGACCGGAACACTGAAGCTTTCTTT

clone size: -
D gene: -
V gene: TRBV7-2
J gene: TRBJ2-5
CDR3 protein: CASRAQETQYF
CDR3 DNA: TGTGCCAGCAGGGCCCAAGAGACCCAGTACTTC

clone size: -
D gene: TRBD2
V gene: TRBV4-1
J gene: TRBJ2-3
CDR3 protein: CASSQDIPGGIADTQYF
CDR3 DNA: TGCGCCAGCAGCCAAGATATCCCGGGGGGGATTGCAGATACGCAGTATTTT

clone size: -
D gene: TRBD1
V gene: TRBV5-5
J gene: TRBJ1-5
CDR3 protein: CASSGTALSNQPQHF
CDR3 DNA: TGTGCCAGCAGCGGGACAGCGCTAAGCAATCAGCCCCAGCATTTT

clone size: -
D gene: -
V gene: TRBV19
J gene: TRBJ1-2
CDR3 protein: CASSSRSGLYGYTF
CDR3 DNA: TGTGCCAGTAGTAGCCGCAGTGGCCTCTATGGCTACACCTTC

clone size: -
D gene: -
V gene: TRBV11-2
J gene: TRBJ2-5
CDR3 protein: CASRYWETQYF
CDR3 DNA: TGTGCCAGCAGATATTGGGAGACCCAGTACTTC

clone size: -
D gene: TRBD1
V gene: TRBV29-1
J gene: TRBJ2-1
CDR3 protein: CSGEGGTGHNEQFF
CDR3 DNA: TGCAGCGGAGAGGGGGGGACAGGGCACAATGAGCAGTTCTTC

clone size: -
D gene: TRBD2
V gene: TRBV7-6
J gene: TRBJ2-1
CDR3 protein: CASSLAGGASSYNEQFF
CDR3 DNA: TGTGCCAGCAGCTTAGCCGGGGGGGCCTCTTCATACAATGAGCAGTTCTTC

clone size: -
D gene: TRBD1
V gene: TRBV7-2
J gene: TRBJ1-1
CDR3 protein: CASSLWDRNTEAFF
CDR3 DNA: TGTGCCAGCAGCCTCTGGGACAGGAACACTGAAGCTTTCTTT

clone size: -
D gene: -
V gene: TRBV7-7
J gene: TRBJ2-5
CDR3 protein: CASSLVPGLETQYF
CDR3 DNA: TGTGCCAGCAGCTTAGTTCCGGGTTTAGAGACCCAGTACTTC

clone size: -
D gene: -
V gene: TRBV29-1
J gene: TRBJ1-2
CDR3 protein: CSVVPRGNYGYTF
CDR3 DNA: TGCAGCGTTGTGCCTAGGGGTAACTATGGCTACACCTTC

clone size: -
D gene: -
V gene: TRBV5-8
J gene: TRBJ1-2
CDR3 protein: CASSPRDEGGYTF
CDR3 DNA: TGTGCCAGCAGCCCGAGGGATGAGGGCGGCTACACCTTC

clone size: few
D gene: -
V gene: TRBV7-9
J gene: TRBJ1-4
CDR3 protein: CASSPGPGMGEKLFF
CDR3 DNA: TGTGCCAGCAGCCCAGGCCCCGGGATGGGGGAAAAACTGTTTTTT

clone size: -
D gene: -
V gene: TRBV28
J gene: TRBJ1-2
CDR3 protein: CASITGTHYYGYTF
CDR3 DNA: TGTGCCAGCATTACGGGGACACATTACTATGGCTACACCTTC

clone size: -
D gene: TRBD1
V gene: TRBV4-3
J gene: TRBJ1-4
CDR3 protein: CASSQGQGGEKLFF
CDR3 DNA: TGCGCCAGCAGCCAGGGACAGGGGGGCGAAAAACTGTTTTTT

clone size: few
D gene: TRBD1
V gene: TRBV5-6
J gene: TRBJ2-3
CDR3 protein: CASSLLDREADTQYF
CDR3 DNA: TGTGCCAGCAGCTTATTGGACAGGGAAGCAGATACGCAGTATTTT

clone size: -
D gene: -
V gene: TRBV5-1
J gene: TRBJ1-5
CDR3 protein: CASSPDGGPNQPQHF
CDR3 DNA: TGCGCCAGCAGCCCCGACGGGGGACCCAATCAGCCCCAGCATTTT

clone size: -
D gene: -
V gene: TRBV7-2
J gene: TRBJ1-1
CDR3 protein: CASSGAQYTEAFF
CDR3 DNA: TGTGCCAGCAGCGGAGCACAGTACACTGAAGCTTTCTTT

clone size: -
D gene: TRBD2
V gene: TRBV9
J gene: TRBJ2-1
CDR3 protein: CASSPTSGSYNEQFF
CDR3 DNA: TGTGCCAGCAGCCCTACTAGCGGGTCCTACAATGAGCAGTTCTTC

clone size: once
D gene: -
V gene: TRBV19
J gene: TRBJ1-1
CDR3 protein: CASSIGRGGLNTEAFF
CDR3 DNA: TGTGCCAGTAGTATCGGCAGGGGAGGTTTAAACACTGAAGCTTTCTTT

clone size: -
D gene: -
V gene: TRBV2
J gene: TRBJ1-5
CDR3 protein: CASSVGVDNQPQHF
CDR3 DNA: TGTGCCAGCAGTGTAGGGGTGGACAATCAGCCCCAGCATTTT

clone size: -
D gene: -
V gene: TRBV25-1
J gene: TRBJ1-2
CDR3 protein: CASTPSYGYTF
CDR3 DNA: TGTGCCAGCACACCTTCCTATGGCTACACCTTC

clone size: -
D gene: -
V gene: TRBV7-3
J gene: TRBJ1-1
CDR3 protein: CASSLNGAYAEAFF
CDR3 DNA: TGTGCCAGCAGCTTGAACGGGGCTTACGCTGAAGCTTTCTTT

clone size: -
D gene: -
V gene: TRBV29-1
J gene: TRBJ1-6
CDR3 protein: CSVEGGTKSAPLHF
CDR3 DNA: TGCAGCGTTGAAGGGGGAACCAAATCGGCACCCCTCCACTTT

clone size: -
D gene: -
V gene: TRBV7-2
J gene: TRBJ2-1
CDR3 protein: CASSLGQSNEQFF
CDR3 DNA: TGTGCCAGCAGCTTAGGACAGTCCAATGAGCAGTTCTTC

clone size: -
D gene: -
V gene: TRBV6-1
J gene: TRBJ1-2
CDR3 protein: CASSEIEADYGYTF
CDR3 DNA: TGTGCCAGCAGTGAAATCGAGGCAGATTATGGCTACACCTTC

clone size: -
D gene: -
V gene: TRBV7-9
J gene: TRBJ1-1
CDR3 protein: CASSSRAGVTEAFF
CDR3 DNA: TGTGCCAGCAGCTCTCGGGCCGGGGTCACTGAAGCTTTCTTT

clone size: -
D gene: -
V gene: TRBV19
J gene: TRBJ2-1
CDR3 protein: CASSLGTGYNEQFF
CDR3 DNA: TGTGCCAGTAGTCTCGGTACGGGCTACAATGAGCAGTTCTTC

clone size: few
D gene: -
V gene: TRBV7-3
J gene: TRBJ2-3
CDR3 protein: CASSPLAGRGTDTQYF
CDR3 DNA: TGTGCCAGCAGCCCGCTGGCGGGGAGAGGTACAGATACGCAGTATTTT

clone size: -
D gene: -
V gene: TRBV5-6
J gene: TRBJ2-7
CDR3 protein: CASSYGGQQYF
CDR3 DNA: TGTGCCAGCAGTTACGGGGGACAGCAGTACTTC

clone size: -
D gene: TRBD1
V gene: TRBV7-9
J gene: TRBJ2-2
CDR3 protein: CASSKGTGQGRTNTGELFF
CDR3 DNA: TGTGCCAGCAGCAAGGGGACCGGACAGGGAAGAACGAACACCGGGGAGCTGTTTTTT

clone size: -
D gene: -
V gene: TRBV7-2
J gene: TRBJ1-3
CDR3 protein: CASSPPISSGNTIYF
CDR3 DNA: TGTGCCAGCAGCCCCCCAATCAGTTCTGGAAACACCATATATTTT